This T cell receptor beta chain was sequenced during a study of T cell responses to AZD1222 COVID-19 vaccine. Overall study results and limits: Close to half of spike-specific TCRs reportedly recognize unmutated variant regions. It was only after the peak T cell response that any repertoires were sampled. Vaccine-associated CD4 TCRs ranged over spike, dominating at 160-218 and 743-854. Increased Spike-specific TCR breadth and depth were observed after two AZD1222 doses.

This clone appeared a single time. Antigen specificity is unknown. CDR1 is LNHDA and CDR2 is SQIVND in the germline V gene (reference sequence). The CDR3 length is 15 residues. The ends were cut back, 3 bases at V and 4 bases at J, with 13 bases in the middle. Data came from immunoSEQ multiplex PCR; TCRdb stores just in-frame clones and leaves some out. The sample has about 130,000 clones, roughly 94% seen once. The clonotype comes from an adult in good health. The chain combines TRBV19 with TRBJ2-1; D gene uncertain. Sequencing was performed on peripheral blood, taken on day 0 of AZD1222 vaccination. CDR3 in DNA: TGTGCCAGTAGTATTGAGGTTTCCTTTTACAATGAGCAGTTCTTC. It translates to CASSIEVSFYNEQFF.